This is a list of T cell receptor beta chains from one sample in a study of blood T cells in healthy people across ages. TCRdb reprocessed the 5' RACE reads with MiXCR, giving one entry per CDR3 protein. The sample has roughly 1.7 million distinct CDR3 sequences; 34% are singletons. Sequencing was performed on blood. The receptor source for this set is a woman younger than 45 in good health. The CDR3 runs from the conserved cysteine through the conserved F or W. The order of the fields is CDR3 protein, CDR3 DNA, J gene, D gene, V gene, clone size. The D gene is left open where the match is weak. Size values are once, few and many counts, or a class for expanded clones, and some rows have none.

CDR3: CASSPLAGGGSNEQYF
DNA: TGCGCCAGCAGCCCGCTGGCGGGCGGGGGGTCCAACGAGCAGTACTTC
J: TRBJ2-7
D: TRBD2
V: TRBV4-1
size: many

CDR3: CATRLGPNTEAFF
DNA: TGTGCCACACGCCTGGGACCGAACACTGAAGCTTTCTTT
J: TRBJ1-1
D: .
V: TRBV19
size: .

CDR3: CASSLGDSHSYEQYF
DNA: TGTGCCAGCAGTTTGGGGGACAGCCACTCCTACGAGCAGTACTTC
J: TRBJ2-7
D: TRBD1
V: TRBV12-3/TRBV12-4
size: many

CDR3: CASSTGTGNTGELFF
DNA: TGTGCCAGCAGTACCGGGACAGGGAACACCGGGGAGCTGTTTTTT
J: TRBJ2-2
D: TRBD1
V: TRBV12-3/TRBV12-4
size: .

CDR3: CASGRVGDEQYF
DNA: TGTGCCAGCGGGCGGGTAGGGGACGAGCAGTACTTC
J: TRBJ2-7
D: .
V: TRBV3-1
size: few

CDR3: CASTIYAGELFF
DNA: TGTGCCAGCACCATCTACGCCGGGGAGCTGTTTTTT
J: TRBJ2-2
D: .
V: TRBV12-3/TRBV12-4
size: .

CDR3: CASSPPRTNAGETQYF
DNA: TGTGCCAGCAGCCCGCCTCGTACGAATGCTGGAGAGACCCAGTACTTC
J: TRBJ2-5
D: .
V: TRBV7-9
size: .

CDR3: CASSTALSNTEAFF
DNA: TGTGCCAGCTCAACAGCACTCAGCAACACTGAAGCTTTCTTT
J: TRBJ1-1
D: .
V: TRBV2
size: .

CDR3: CASSWAGLPIYNEQFF
DNA: TGTGCCAGCAGTTGGGCAGGACTGCCTATTTACAATGAGCAGTTCTTC
J: TRBJ2-1
D: .
V: TRBV6-2/TRBV6-3
size: few

CDR3: CASSWTTGLAGEEQFF
DNA: TGCGCCAGCAGCTGGACTACGGGACTAGCGGGGGAGGAGCAGTTCTTC
J: TRBJ2-1
D: TRBD2
V: TRBV5-1
size: .

CDR3: CASSLRLAVDTQYF
DNA: TGTGCCAGCAGTTTACGGCTAGCGGTAGATACGCAGTATTTT
J: TRBJ2-3
D: TRBD2
V: TRBV27
size: few

CDR3: CASSEARLGGETQYF
DNA: TGTGCCAGCAGTGAAGCCCGACTAGGAGGGGAGACCCAGTACTTC
J: TRBJ2-5
D: .
V: TRBV6-1
size: many

CDR3: CACSLGLAGYNEQFF
DNA: TGTGCCTGCAGCTTAGGACTAGCGGGATACAATGAGCAGTTCTTC
J: TRBJ2-1
D: TRBD2
V: TRBV7-8
size: .

CDR3: CASSPYPASSYNEQFF
DNA: TGCGCCAGCAGCCCCTACCCAGCCAGCTCCTACAATGAGCAGTTCTTC
J: TRBJ2-1
D: .
V: TRBV5-1
size: .

CDR3: CASSLGWDTYTEAFF
DNA: TGTGCCAGCAGCTTAGGGTGGGACACCTACACTGAAGCTTTCTTT
J: TRBJ1-1
D: .
V: TRBV13
size: few

CDR3: CASSRQMPQHF
DNA: TGTGCCAGCAGCCGACAGATGCCCCAGCATTTT
J: TRBJ1-5
D: .
V: TRBV3-1
size: .

CDR3: CASSSRGLAKNIQYF
DNA: TGTGCCAGCAGCTCCCGTGGCCTAGCCAAAAACATTCAGTACTTC
J: TRBJ2-4
D: .
V: TRBV7-2
size: many

CDR3: CASSQWDSSNYGYTF
DNA: TGTGCCAGCAGCCAGTGGGACAGCTCTAACTATGGCTACACCTTC
J: TRBJ1-2
D: TRBD1
V: TRBV3-1
size: few

CDR3: CASSPALSGGAQFF
DNA: TGTGCCAGCAGCCCAGCCCTAAGCGGGGGTGCTCAGTTCTTC
J: TRBJ2-1
D: TRBD2
V: TRBV7-3
size: .

CDR3: CASSDEVGASLYEQYF
DNA: TGTGCCAGCAGTGACGAAGTGGGAGCCAGTCTCTACGAGCAGTACTTC
J: TRBJ2-7
D: .
V: TRBV2
size: few

CDR3: CASSAGQGGGETQYF
DNA: TGTGCCAGCAGCGCGGGACAGGGAGGAGGAGAGACCCAGTACTTC
J: TRBJ2-5
D: TRBD1
V: TRBV6-1
size: few

CDR3: CSAQAGASTDTQYF
DNA: TGCAGTGCCCAAGCGGGAGCTAGCACAGATACGCAGTATTTT
J: TRBJ2-3
D: TRBD2
V: TRBV20-1
size: .

CDR3: CASSQVVRGGTDTQYF
DNA: TGCGCCAGCAGCCAAGTGGTCCGGGGGGGCACAGATACGCAGTATTTT
J: TRBJ2-3
D: TRBD2
V: TRBV4-1
size: .

CDR3: CASSSWTSDDEQFF
DNA: TGTGCCAGCAGCTCTTGGACTAGCGACGATGAGCAGTTCTTC
J: TRBJ2-1
D: TRBD2
V: TRBV7-2
size: .

CDR3: CASSLLAGRYEQYF
DNA: TGTGCCAGCAGTTTACTAGCGGGCCGCTACGAGCAGTACTTC
J: TRBJ2-7
D: TRBD2
V: TRBV12-3/TRBV12-4
size: many

CDR3: CASSEAGLGRVEQYF
DNA: TGTGCCAGCAGTGAGGCGGGACTAGGGCGTGTCGAGCAGTACTTC
J: TRBJ2-7
D: TRBD2
V: TRBV12-3/TRBV12-4
size: .

CDR3: CSDLRGNSYNEQFF
DNA: TGCAGTGATCTTCGGGGGAACTCCTACAATGAGCAGTTCTTC
J: TRBJ2-1
D: .
V: TRBV20-1
size: .

CDR3: CASSQAAGLSNQPQHF
DNA: TGCGCCAGCAGCCAAGCTGCAGGACTTAGCAATCAGCCCCAGCATTTT
J: TRBJ1-5
D: .
V: TRBV4-1
size: few

CDR3: CANSFGTPTYNEQFF
DNA: TGTGCCAACAGTTTCGGGACTCCTACCTACAATGAGCAGTTCTTC
J: TRBJ2-1
D: .
V: TRBV12-3/TRBV12-4
size: .

CDR3: CASSPETSYTDTQYF
DNA: TGTGCCAGCAGCCCGGAGACTAGCTACACAGATACGCAGTATTTT
J: TRBJ2-3
D: TRBD2
V: TRBV7-9
size: .

CDR3: CSARSHRDTYEQYF
DNA: TGCAGTGCTAGATCCCATCGGGATACCTACGAGCAGTACTTC
J: TRBJ2-7
D: .
V: TRBV20-1
size: .

CDR3: CASSPPSGRQETQYF
DNA: TGTGCCAGCAGCCCCCCGAGCGGTCGGCAAGAGACCCAGTACTTC
J: TRBJ2-5
D: .
V: TRBV9
size: few

CDR3: CASSQGGGLWGNQPQHF
DNA: TGTGCCAGCAGTCAAGGAGGGGGGCTCTGGGGCAATCAGCCCCAGCATTTT
J: TRBJ1-5
D: .
V: TRBV28
size: .

CDR3: CASARGRAVGELFF
DNA: TGCGCCAGCGCCCGGGGGCGCGCGGTGGGGGAGCTGTTTTTT
J: TRBJ2-2
D: .
V: TRBV4-1
size: few

CDR3: CASSEESLGGQYF
DNA: TGTGCCAGCAGTGAAGAATCTCTGGGGGGGCAGTACTTC
J: TRBJ2-7
D: .
V: TRBV2
size: .

CDR3: CASSSLDRVRGYGYTF
DNA: TGTGCCAGCAGCTCTCTGGACAGGGTGAGAGGCTATGGCTACACCTTC
J: TRBJ1-2
D: TRBD1
V: TRBV7-3
size: .

CDR3: CASSPSGRAQPQHF
DNA: TGTGCCAGCAGCCCATCGGGAAGGGCTCAGCCCCAGCATTTT
J: TRBJ1-5
D: .
V: TRBV6-5
size: .

CDR3: CSARGQGGGNSPLHF
DNA: TGCAGTGCTAGGGGACAGGGGGGTGGTAATTCACCCCTCCACTTT
J: TRBJ1-6
D: TRBD1
V: TRBV20-1
size: .

CDR3: CASSLVGGPSYNSPLHF
DNA: TGCGCCAGCAGCTTGGTTGGAGGACCCTCCTATAATTCACCCCTCCACTTT
J: TRBJ1-6
D: .
V: TRBV5-1
size: many

CDR3: CASIAPTKTMDEAFF
DNA: TGTGCCAGCATTGCACCGACGAAGACGATGGATGAAGCTTTCTTT
J: TRBJ1-1
D: .
V: TRBV6-6
size: few

CDR3: CASSLDLGRMYGYTF
DNA: TGTGCCAGCAGCTTAGATCTTGGACGGATGTATGGCTACACCTTC
J: TRBJ1-2
D: .
V: TRBV11-2
size: .

CDR3: CASSLMGDQETQYF
DNA: TGTGCCAGCAGCTTGATGGGGGATCAAGAGACCCAGTACTTC
J: TRBJ2-5
D: .
V: TRBV5-6
size: .

CDR3: CASSLALGQSTDTQYF
DNA: TGTGCCAGCAGTTTAGCCCTAGGACAAAGCACAGATACGCAGTATTTT
J: TRBJ2-3
D: .
V: TRBV12-3/TRBV12-4
size: .

CDR3: CASSMTSPGKYEQYF
DNA: TGTGCCAGCAGTATGACTAGTCCGGGGAAATACGAGCAGTACTTC
J: TRBJ2-7
D: .
V: TRBV28
size: .

CDR3: CASSRIGGKTYEQYF
DNA: TGTGCCAGCAGCCGAATAGGGGGAAAAACCTACGAGCAGTACTTC
J: TRBJ2-7
D: .
V: TRBV13
size: .

CDR3: CASSLGLRQRISVDEQFF
DNA: TGTGCCAGCAGCTTAGGACTGCGACAGAGAATTTCGGTAGATGAGCAGTTCTTC
J: TRBJ2-1
D: .
V: TRBV7-9
size: few